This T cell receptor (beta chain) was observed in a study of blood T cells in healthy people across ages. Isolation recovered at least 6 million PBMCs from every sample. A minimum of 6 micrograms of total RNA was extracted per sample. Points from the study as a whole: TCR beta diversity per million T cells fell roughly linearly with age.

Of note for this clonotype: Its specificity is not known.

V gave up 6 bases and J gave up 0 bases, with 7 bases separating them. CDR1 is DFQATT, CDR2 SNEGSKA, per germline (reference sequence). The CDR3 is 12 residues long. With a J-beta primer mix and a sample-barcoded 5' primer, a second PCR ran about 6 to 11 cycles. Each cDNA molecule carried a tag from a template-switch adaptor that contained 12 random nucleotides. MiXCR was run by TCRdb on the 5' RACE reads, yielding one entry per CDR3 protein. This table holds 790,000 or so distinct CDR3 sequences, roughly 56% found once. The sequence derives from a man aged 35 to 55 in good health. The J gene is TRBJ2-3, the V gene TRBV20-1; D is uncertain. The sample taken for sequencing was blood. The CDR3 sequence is CSATRSTDTQYF. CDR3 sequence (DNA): TGCAGTGCAACCCGTAGCACAGATACGCAGTATTTT.